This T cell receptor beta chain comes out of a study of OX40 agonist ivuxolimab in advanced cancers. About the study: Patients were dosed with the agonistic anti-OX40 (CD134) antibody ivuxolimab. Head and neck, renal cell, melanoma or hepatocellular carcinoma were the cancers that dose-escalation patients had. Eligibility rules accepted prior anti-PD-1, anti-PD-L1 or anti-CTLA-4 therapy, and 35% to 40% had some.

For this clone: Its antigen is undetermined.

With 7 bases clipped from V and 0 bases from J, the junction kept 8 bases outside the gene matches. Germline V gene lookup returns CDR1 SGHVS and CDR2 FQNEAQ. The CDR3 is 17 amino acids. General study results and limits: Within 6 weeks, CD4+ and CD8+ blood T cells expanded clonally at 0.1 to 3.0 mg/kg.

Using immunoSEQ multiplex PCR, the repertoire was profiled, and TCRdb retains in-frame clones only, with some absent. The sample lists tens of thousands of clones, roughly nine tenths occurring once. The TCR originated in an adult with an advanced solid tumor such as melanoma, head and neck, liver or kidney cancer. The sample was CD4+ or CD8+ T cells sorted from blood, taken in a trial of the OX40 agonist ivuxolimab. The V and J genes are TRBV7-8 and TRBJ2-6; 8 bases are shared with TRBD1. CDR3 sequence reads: CASTPGQGPSGANVLTF. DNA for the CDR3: TGTGCCAGCACCCCTGGACAGGGACCCTCTGGGGCCAACGTCCTGACTTTC.